The 21 T cell receptor beta chains presented below share a single source sample, sequenced in a study of T cell repertoires in cytomegalovirus infection. Each CDR3 protein gets one entry after TCRdb re-called the reads with MiXCR. The sample lists some 920,000 distinct CDR3 sequences; 30% to 40% were seen once. For these TCRs, the target antigens are not known. Source: cultured CD8+ T cells from PBMCs, taken from culture after CMV antigen stimulation. Source of these receptors: a human donor in good health (CMV status not recorded). Some clones in this sample may be carry-over from other donors' samples.

The genes are TRBV15 and TRBJ2-7; TRBD1 is a possible D gene (5 bases). Germline V CDR1 and CDR2: LNHNV, YYDKDF (reference sequence). Trimming left V 4 bases short and J 7 bases short, with 17 bases between. This CDR3 has 14 amino acids. CDR3 DNA: TGTGCCACCAGCACTAAATCAGGGCTGGGGGAGCAGTACGTC. Translating gives CATSTKSGLGEQYV.

A word on this clonotype: Just one base apart from a much larger clone, this may be a read error. The chain couples TRBV11-1 to TRBJ2-4; tentative D call: TRBD2 (5 bases). Deletions cut 2 bases from V and 5 bases from J, with 13 bases between. Per germline, CDR1 SGHAT and CDR2 FQDESV (reference sequence). CDR3 length equals 15 residues. The CDR3 coding sequence is TGTGCCAGCAGCTTAAACGAGGGTTCCCAAAACATTCAGTACTTC. Its translation is CASSLNEGSQNIQYF.

This chain uses TRBV10-3 with TRBJ2-3; D is possibly TRBD1 (6 bases). This CDR3 region has 14 residues. Germline assignment: CDR1 ENHRY and CDR2 SYGVKD. Trimming shortened V by 3 bases and J by 2 bases, and 9 bases separated the two germline ends. CDR3 DNA: TGTGCCATCAGTGATCAGGGGTTCACAGATACGCAGTATTTT. Protein sequence: CAISDQGFTDTQYF.

The chain carries TRBV27 and TRBJ1-1; TRBD1 is a possible D gene (5 bases). Germline V gene lookup returns CDR1 MNHEY and CDR2 SMNVEV (reference sequence). The CDR3 is made up of 17 amino acids. V shed 1 base and J shed 0 bases, with 15 bases lying between them. For the CDR3, the DNA is TGTGCCAGCAGTTTATACGCAGGGAGGGCGATGAACACTGAAGCTTTCTTT. Residues: CASSLYAGRAMNTEAFF.

Many counts were recorded for this clonotype. The gene calls are TRBV7-2 and TRBJ2-1; 8 bases are shared with TRBD2. The V gene end was trimmed by 2 bases and the J gene end by 3 bases; junction bases not matched to a gene: 6. CDR3 size: 16 residues. CDR1 and CDR2 (germline): SGHTA, FQGNSA. DNA for the CDR3: TGTGCCAGCAGCTTACCAGCGGGGGTCCGCTACAATGAGCAGTTCTTC. Translating it yields CASSLPAGVRYNEQFF.

This clonotype showed up many times. The V and J genes are TRBV27 and TRBJ2-3; a weak D match, TRBD1 (6 bases). This CDR3 comprises 13 residues. Germline CDR1 MNHEY, CDR2 SMNVEV (reference sequence). Between the trimmed V and J ends, which lost 5 bases and 3 bases, there was a span of 9 bases. The CDR3 loop is CASSEGVTDTQYF. CDR3 DNA sequence: TGTGCCAGCAGTGAGGGGGTAACAGATACGCAGTATTTT.

The chain couples TRBV4-1 to TRBJ2-2, with D tentatively TRBD2 (6 bases). The CDR3 covers 17 residues. The germline V and J ends were trimmed by 0 bases and 4 bases, with 15 bases remaining between them. Looked up from germline, CDR1 is MGHRA and CDR2 is YSYEKL. Written as DNA, the CDR3 is TGCGCCAGCAGCCAAGATGTTCGCGGAGGGATCACCGGGGAGCTGTTTTTT. This codes for CASSQDVRGGITGELFF.

This clonotype was counted many times. The junction does not match germline at one end; this may be a read error. This rearrangement joins TRBV4-1 to TRBJ1-1; 7 bases are shared with TRBD1. Germline V gives CDR1 MGHRA, CDR2 YSYEKL. The CDR3 spans 14 residues. CDR3 sequence: CASSPRGGNTEAFF. The DNA of the CDR3 is TGTGCCAGCAGTCCCAGGGGGGGGAACACTGAAGCTTTCTTT.

The V call is TRBV5-5, the J call TRBJ2-2; 10 nucleotides line up with TRBD2. CDR1 and CDR2 from the germline V gene are SGHKS and YYEKEE (reference sequence). CDR3 length: 17 residues. The junction had 8 bases not matched to a gene; V was cut back by 1 base and J by 5 bases. CDR3 region: CASSLQSGGARTGELFF. The CDR3 DNA is TGTGCCAGCAGCTTGCAAAGCGGGGGGGCAAGGACCGGGGAGCTGTTTTTT. Combining the CDR3 with reference TRBV5-5 and TRBJ2-2 gives the whole variable domain DAGVTQSPTHLIKTRGQQVTLRCSPISGHKSVSWYQQVLGQGPQFIFQYYEKEERGRGNFPDRFSARQFPNYSSELNVNALLLGDSALYLCASSLQSGGARTGELFFGEGSRLTVL.

This chain joins TRBV27 and TRBJ2-3, with a tentative D call TRBD1 (6 bases). With 6 bases removed from V and 3 bases from J, the gap between germline ends came to 16 bases. The germline gives CDR1 MNHEY, CDR2 SMNVEV (reference sequence). The CDR3 has 15 amino acids. The DNA for the CDR3 is TGTGCCAGCAGCCCCCTCCCGGGACAAACAGATACGCAGTATTTT. It is translated as CASSPLPGQTDTQYF.

This clonotype was observed a handful of times. This chain joins TRBV9 and TRBJ2-7; 8 bases are shared with TRBD2. Germline V CDR1 and CDR2: SGDLS, YYNGEE. The CDR3 totals 16 residues. The trim removed 0 bases at V and 4 bases at J, leaving 9 bases unmatched. This chain's CDR3 is CASSVESGGPAYEQYF. The CDR3 bases are TGTGCCAGCAGCGTAGAATCGGGGGGGCCGGCGTACGAGCAGTACTTC.

Notes on this clonotype: This clone may be a read error of a much larger clone one base away. The rearrangement uses TRBV7-6 and TRBJ1-6; D not resolved. Germline V gene data show CDR1 as SGHVS and CDR2 as FNYEAQ. CDR3 length: 14 residues. The CDR3 DNA reads as TGTGCCAGCAGCTTACGGGATGAGGATTCACCCCCCCACTTT. Translated: CASSLRDEDSPPHF.

The chain has TRBV5-1 and TRBJ1-1; no clear D. V was trimmed by 1 base and J by 8 bases, leaving 15 bases between them. Germline V lookup: CDR1 SGHRS, CDR2 YFSETQ. The CDR3 consists of 14 residues. The CDR3 reads CASSLISRADEAFF. In nucleotides, the CDR3 is TGCGCCAGCAGCTTGATAAGTAGGGCAGACGAAGCTTTCTTT.

The genes are TRBV6-6 and TRBJ2-7; the match to TRBD1 covers 8 bases. The CDR3 is 14 amino acids. V trimming: 4 bases; J trimming: 5 bases; junction bases outside the gene matches: 7. Germline lookup yields CDR1 MNHNY and CDR2 SVGAGI (reference sequence). The CDR3 DNA follows: TGTGCCAGCAGTTGGACAGGGAGCAACGACGAGCAGTACGTC. This gives the protein CASSWTGSNDEQYV.

CDR3 nucleotides: TGTGCCAGCAGCTTAGAGGGGACAGCCTCCTACAATGAGCAGTTCTTC. It specifies CASSLEGTASYNEQFF. This chain connects TRBV7-3 to TRBJ2-1, with TRBD1 identical over 7 bases. Trimming took 2 bases from V and 0 from J; bases not matched to a gene: 4. The CDR3 is 16 amino acids. The germline V gene encodes CDR1 SGHTA and CDR2 FQGTGA. The full variable domain, completed using reference TRBV7-3 and TRBJ2-1, is GAGVSQTPSNKVTEKGKYVELRCDPISGHTALYWYRQSLGQGPEFLIYFQGTGAADDSGLPNDRFFAVRPEGSVSTLKIQRTERGDSAVYLCASSLEGTASYNEQFFGPGTRLTVL.

The gene calls are TRBV19 and TRBJ1-5, with 7 positions matching TRBD1. From germline, CDR1 is LNHDA and CDR2 SQIVND (reference sequence). This CDR3 is 16 amino acids long. V shed 11 bases, J shed 6 bases, and the junction held 19 bases outside the gene matches. CDR3: CASGGAGQRKSQPQHF. The CDR3 DNA sequence: TGTGCCTCAGGGGGTGCTGGGCAGAGAAAAAGTCAGCCCCAGCATTTT. Looking up the rest from reference TRBV19 and TRBJ1-5 gives the full variable domain: DGGITQSPKYLFRKEGQNVTLSCEQNLNHDAMYWYRQDPGQGLRLIYYSQIVNDFQKGDIAEGYSVSREKKESFPLTVTSAQKNPTAFYLCASGGAGQRKSQPQHFGDGTRLSIL.

This chain links TRBV27 with TRBJ1-1; D might be TRBD1 (5 bases). The V end was cut by 6 bases, the J end by 11 bases, with 16 bases between. This CDR3 has 12 residues. CDR1 is MNHEY, CDR2 SMNVEV, per germline (reference sequence). CDR3 in DNA: TGTGCCAGCAGACATCCAGGGACGGATGCTTTCTTT. It encodes CASRHPGTDAFF.

The sample holds one count of this clonotype. The rearrangement links TRBV7-9 to TRBJ2-1, with a weak D call TRBD2 (5 bases). V dropped 5 bases and J dropped 5 bases, with 16 bases sitting between them. The CDR3 has 15 residues. The V gene's germline CDR1 is SEHNR and CDR2 FQNEAQ (reference sequence). The CDR3, as DNA: TGTGCCAGCAGCCCTCATTACGGGGTAGACAATGAGCAGTTCTTC. Protein: CASSPHYGVDNEQFF.

The sample holds many counts of this clonotype. The chain employs TRBV7-6 and TRBJ1-1, with D perhaps TRBD1 (6 bases). This CDR3 spans 15 amino acids. From germline, CDR1 is SGHVS and CDR2 FNYEAQ. Deletions cut 1 base from V and 1 base from J, with 10 bases between. The CDR3 here is CASSLVQGQNTEAFF. The CDR3 DNA sequence: TGTGCCAGCAGCTTAGTGCAGGGGCAGAACACTGAAGCTTTCTTT.

This clonotype turned up a few times. This chain joins TRBV7-9 and TRBJ2-6; D may be TRBD1 (5 bases). CDR1 is SEHNR and CDR2 is FQNEAQ in the germline V gene (reference sequence). This CDR3 is 16 amino acids long. V lost 2 bases to trimming and J lost 0 bases, with 8 bases between them. For the CDR3, the DNA is TGTGCCAGCAGCTTACCTGACAGCTCTGGGGCCAACGTCCTGACTTTC. Its translation is CASSLPDSSGANVLTF.

Many counts were recorded for this clonotype. V gene TRBV6-1 combines with J gene TRBJ2-3, with TRBD2 identical over 8 bases. Germline V gene lookup returns CDR1 MNHNS and CDR2 SASEGT. V lost 2 bases, J lost 4 bases, and 5 bases stayed unmatched. CDR3 length: 15 amino acids. The CDR3: CASSERRGASDTQYF. The CDR3 nucleotides are TGTGCCAGCAGTGAACGGCGGGGGGCCTCAGATACGCAGTATTTT.